One and the same sample provided the 16 T cell receptor beta chains below, sequenced in a study of blood T cells in healthy people across ages. Through a sample-barcoded 5' primer and a J-beta primer mix, a second PCR was run for 7 to 11 cycles. A single record per CDR3 protein comes from TCRdb applying MiXCR to the 5' RACE reads. The data show hundreds of thousands of distinct CDR3 sequences, 40% to 45% seen once. The sample taken for sequencing was blood. The receptors here all came from a man older than 75 in good health.

CDR3 protein: CASSLRQFSNQPQHF. The DNA of the CDR3 is TGTGCCAGCAGTTTGCGCCAGTTTAGCAATCAGCCCCAGCATTTT. The V gene is TRBV27, the J gene TRBJ1-5; no firm D call. The CDR3 length is 15 residues. CDR1 is MNHEY and CDR2 is SMNVEV in the germline V gene (reference sequence). Trimming cost V 3 bases and J 0 bases, with 9 bases left between them.

This sequence joins TRBV20-1 and TRBJ2-7; no firm D call. This CDR3 has 15 residues. V shed 5 bases and J shed 7 bases, with 24 bases lying between them. Germline CDR1 reads DFQATT; CDR2 reads SNEGSKA (reference sequence). The CDR3 nucleotides read TGCAGTGCTGGGGTTAGGGTTCCTTTGACAACTGAGCAGTACTTC. This gives the protein CSAGVRVPLTTEQYF.

This clonotype was seen many times. The chain is built from TRBV4-1 and TRBJ2-4; D call uncertain. Germline CDR1 reads MGHRA; CDR2 reads YSYEKL. The CDR3 has 16 amino acids. Trimming cost V 0 bases and J 2 bases, with 11 bases left between them. The CDR3 DNA sequence: TGCGCCAGCAGCCAAGACCAATCGCGTCCCAAAAACATTCAGTACTTC. It yields the protein CASSQDQSRPKNIQYF.

This clonotype was picked up a small number of times. The chain employs TRBV14 and TRBJ2-3; D remains unclear. Trimming cost V 0 bases and J 2 bases, with 9 bases left between them. The CDR3 is 15 amino acids. Germline V gene data show CDR1 as SGHDN and CDR2 as FVKESK. CDR3 DNA: TGTGCCAGCAGCCAAGATTCAAAGTTCACAGATACGCAGTATTTT. Translation gives CASSQDSKFTDTQYF. The entire variable domain, with the rest obtained from reference TRBV14 and TRBJ2-3, is as follows: EAGVTQFPSHSVIEKGQTVTLRCDPISGHDNLYWYRRVMGKEIKFLLHFVKESKQDESGMPNNRFLAERTGGTYSTLKVQPAELEDSGVYFCASSQDSKFTDTQYFGPGTRLTVL.

This clonotype was found a few times. The chain is built from TRBV10-3 and TRBJ1-4; the D gene is possibly TRBD1 (5 bases). The V gene lost 8 bases and the J gene lost 8 bases, with 15 bases spanning the gap. This CDR3 region has 13 residues. Germline V gene lookup returns CDR1 ENHRY and CDR2 SYGVKD. CDR3 DNA: TGTGCCATCGATAGGGGCGCGGGGGAAAAACTGTTTTTT. Protein: CAIDRGAGEKLFF.

The rearrangement links TRBV4-1 to TRBJ1-1, with D unresolved. With 8 bases removed from V and 5 bases from J, the gap between germline ends came to 9 bases. CDR3 length: 11 residues. Germline lookup yields CDR1 MGHRA and CDR2 YSYEKL. The CDR3 reads CASDGGTEAFF. CDR3 DNA sequence: TGCGCCAGCGACGGTGGAACTGAAGCTTTCTTT.

J is TRBJ1-4 and V is TRBV4-2; D is ambiguous. Trimming cost V 1 base and J 5 bases, with 14 bases left between them. CDR1 and CDR2 (germline): LGHNA, YNFKEQ. The CDR3 has 16 amino acids. CDR3 in DNA: TGTGCCAGCAGCCAAGGCATTGCAGGAAGGAATGAAAAACTGTTTTTT. Protein sequence: CASSQGIAGRNEKLFF.

This clonotype was observed at least ten times. The rearrangement uses TRBV29-1 and TRBJ1-1; possibly TRBD1 for D (6 bases). Germline V CDR1 and CDR2: SQVTM, ANQGSEA. The CDR3 runs 13 residues. V dropped 8 bases and J dropped 1 base, with 14 bases sitting between them. CDR3 amino acids: CSLTDRPNTEAFF. The DNA of the CDR3 is TGCAGCCTCACTGACAGGCCGAACACTGAAGCTTTCTTT.

This clonotype was seen a single time. The rearrangement links TRBV6-5 to TRBJ2-5; possibly TRBD1 or TRBD2 for D (5 bases each). Looked up from germline, CDR1 is MNHEY and CDR2 is SVGAGI. The CDR3 is made up of 14 amino acids. Trimming took off 7 bases at V and 13 bases at J, with 25 bases between the two ends. CDR3 nucleotides: TGTGCCAGCAACTTGGGGGACCCTCGGGACGAGCTGTACTTC. Translation gives CASNLGDPRDELYF.

The chain joins TRBV10-3 to TRBJ1-1, with D uncertain. This CDR3 spans 12 amino acids. V lost 6 bases to trimming and J lost 4 bases, with 9 bases between them. Germline values: CDR1 ENHRY, CDR2 SYGVKD. The CDR3 spells CAIRTASTEAFF. CDR3 sequence (DNA): TGTGCCATCAGGACGGCGTCCACTGAAGCTTTCTTT.

This clonotype was observed a few times. The chain's CDR3 is CSVVGGQETQYF. CDR3 DNA: TGCAGCGTTGTGGGGGGACAAGAGACCCAGTACTTC. The chain couples TRBV29-1 to TRBJ2-5, with D possibly TRBD2 on 6 matching bases. This CDR3 spans 12 amino acids. V lost 4 bases and J 2 bases, leaving 8 bases between the germline ends. The germline CDR1 and CDR2 sequences are SQVTM and ANQGSEA.

This clonotype appeared a few times. The rearrangement joins TRBV7-9 to TRBJ2-7, with D possibly being TRBD1 (6 bases). The CDR3 covers 15 residues. Germline CDR1 SEHNR, CDR2 FQNEAQ (reference sequence). Trimming shortened V by 0 bases and J by 2 bases, and 11 bases separated the two germline ends. CDR3 in amino acids: CASSLARTEAYEQYF. The CDR3 DNA reads TGTGCCAGCAGCTTAGCGCGGACAGAGGCCTACGAGCAGTACTTC.

This clonotype was seen many times. This chain links TRBV7-9 with TRBJ1-2; 8 bases map to TRBD1. Germline assignment: CDR1 SEHNR and CDR2 FQNEAQ (reference sequence). The CDR3 runs 14 residues. V lost 5 bases and J lost 4; bases outside the gene matches: 6. CDR3 sequence: CASSQTTGVYGYTF. The CDR3 DNA reads as TGTGCCAGCAGCCAAACGACAGGGGTCTATGGCTACACCTTC.

This chain joins TRBV15 and TRBJ2-7; no clear D. CDR3 length: 15 amino acids. V lost 1 base, J lost 9 bases, and 19 bases lay in between. Germline assignment: CDR1 LNHNV and CDR2 YYDKDF (reference sequence). CDR3 sequence (DNA): TGTGCCACCAGCAGAGGAGGAGTAGAACTGGGTCGGCAGTACTTC. As protein: CATSRGGVELGRQYF.

This CDR3 reads CSAHSGNTEAFF. The CDR3 nucleotides are TGCAGCGCTCACTCGGGGAACACTGAAGCTTTCTTT. This chain joins TRBV29-1 and TRBJ1-1, with no clear D. Germline lookup yields CDR1 SQVTM and CDR2 ANQGSEA. The CDR3 is 12 amino acids. V dropped 7 bases and J dropped 1 base, with 10 bases sitting between them.

Regarding this clonotype: This clone may be a read error of a much larger clone one base away. The chain's CDR3 is CASNSPGQEKAFF. CDR3 nucleotide sequence: TGTGCCAGCAACTCCCCGGGACAGGAAAAAGCTTTCTTT. J is TRBJ1-1 and V is TRBV28; 8 bases line up with TRBD1. This CDR3 is 13 amino acids long. Germline V gene lookup returns CDR1 MDHEN and CDR2 SYDVKM. With V trimmed by 7 bases and J by 9 bases, 10 bases remained unmatched.